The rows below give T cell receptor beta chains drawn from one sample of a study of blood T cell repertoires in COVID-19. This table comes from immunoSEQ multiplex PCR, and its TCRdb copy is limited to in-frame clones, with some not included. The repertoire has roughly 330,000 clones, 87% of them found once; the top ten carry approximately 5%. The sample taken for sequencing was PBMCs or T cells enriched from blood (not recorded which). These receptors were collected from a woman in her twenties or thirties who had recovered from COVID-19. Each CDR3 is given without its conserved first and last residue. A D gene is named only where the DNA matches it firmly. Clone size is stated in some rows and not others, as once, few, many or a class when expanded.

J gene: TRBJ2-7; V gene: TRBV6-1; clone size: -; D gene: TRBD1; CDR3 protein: ASSEQGDEQY
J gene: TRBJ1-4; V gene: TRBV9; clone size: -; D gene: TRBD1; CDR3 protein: ASSAQEGAYEKLF
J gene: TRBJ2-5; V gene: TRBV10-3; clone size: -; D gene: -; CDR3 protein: AISESEIRETQY
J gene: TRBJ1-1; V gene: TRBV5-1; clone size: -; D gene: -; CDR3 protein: ASSLQGNTEAF
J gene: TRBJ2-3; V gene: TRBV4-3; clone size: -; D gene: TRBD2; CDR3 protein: ASSSSGGTDTQY
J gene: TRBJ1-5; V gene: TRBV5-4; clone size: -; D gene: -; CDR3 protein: ASSLAGGDNQPQH
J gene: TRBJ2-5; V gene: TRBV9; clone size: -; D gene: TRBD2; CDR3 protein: ASSVSSGGETQY
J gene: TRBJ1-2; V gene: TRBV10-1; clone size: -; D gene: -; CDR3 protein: ASSVSPST
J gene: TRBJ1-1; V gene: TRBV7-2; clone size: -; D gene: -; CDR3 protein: ASSLEVIAPAF
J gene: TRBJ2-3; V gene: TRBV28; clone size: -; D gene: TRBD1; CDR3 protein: ASSRQGADQIGDTQY
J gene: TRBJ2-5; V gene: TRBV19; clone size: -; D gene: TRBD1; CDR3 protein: ASSIDLWGQETQY
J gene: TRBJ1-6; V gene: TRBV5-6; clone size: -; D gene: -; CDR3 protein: ASSPDGGMDSPLH
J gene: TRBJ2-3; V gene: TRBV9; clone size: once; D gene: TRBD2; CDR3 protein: ASSLWTSGGAADTQY
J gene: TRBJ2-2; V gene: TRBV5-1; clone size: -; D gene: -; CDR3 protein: ASSPLLAGNTGELF
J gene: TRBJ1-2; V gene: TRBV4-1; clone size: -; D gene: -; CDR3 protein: ASSQVLGAGSQWGYT
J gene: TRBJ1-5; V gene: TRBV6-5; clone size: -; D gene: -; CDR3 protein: ASSPGIRGEQPQH
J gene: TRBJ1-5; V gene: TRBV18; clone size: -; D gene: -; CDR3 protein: ASSPQAYPGQPQH
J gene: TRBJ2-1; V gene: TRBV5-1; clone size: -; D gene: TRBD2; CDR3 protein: ASSLAGGLSEQF
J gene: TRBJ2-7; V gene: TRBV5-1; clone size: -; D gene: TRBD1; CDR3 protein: ASSLRDRSSYEQY
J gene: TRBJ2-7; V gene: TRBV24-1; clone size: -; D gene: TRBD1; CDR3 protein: ATSDGQGRHEQY
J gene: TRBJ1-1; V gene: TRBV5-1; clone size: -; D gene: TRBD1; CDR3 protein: ASHLQGADTEAF
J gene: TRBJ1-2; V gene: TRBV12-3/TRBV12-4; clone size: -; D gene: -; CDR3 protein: ASSSGFNGYT
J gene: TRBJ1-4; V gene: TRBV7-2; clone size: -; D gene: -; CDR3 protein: ASSSRPTLQGEKLF
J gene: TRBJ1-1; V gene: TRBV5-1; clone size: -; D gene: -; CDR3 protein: ASSLGLANTEAF
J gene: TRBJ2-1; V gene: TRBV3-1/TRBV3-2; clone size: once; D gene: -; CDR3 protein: ASSLLGWSDEQF
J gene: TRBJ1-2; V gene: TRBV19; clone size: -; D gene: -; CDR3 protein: ASSPRADLYGYT
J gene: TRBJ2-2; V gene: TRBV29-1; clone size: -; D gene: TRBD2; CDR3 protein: SVATGGLSAGELF
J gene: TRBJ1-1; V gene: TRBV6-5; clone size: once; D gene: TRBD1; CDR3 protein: ASSYSTGAGNTEAF
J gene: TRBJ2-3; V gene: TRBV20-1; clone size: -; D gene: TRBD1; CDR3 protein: SASDRGTDTQY
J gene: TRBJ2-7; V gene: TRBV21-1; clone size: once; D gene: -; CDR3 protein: ASSDGTGSNYEQY
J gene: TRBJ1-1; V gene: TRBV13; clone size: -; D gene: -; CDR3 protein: ASSPPVFPGAEAF
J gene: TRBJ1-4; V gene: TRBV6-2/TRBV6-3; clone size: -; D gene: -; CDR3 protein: ASSYGGTEKLF
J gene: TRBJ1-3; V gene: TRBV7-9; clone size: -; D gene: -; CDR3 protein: ASSLDSTGNTIY
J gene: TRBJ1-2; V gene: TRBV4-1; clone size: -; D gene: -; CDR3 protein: ASSQAGDGYT
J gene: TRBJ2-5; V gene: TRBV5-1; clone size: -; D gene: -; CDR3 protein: ASSFLETQY
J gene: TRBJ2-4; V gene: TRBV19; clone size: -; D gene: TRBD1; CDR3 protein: ASSIGRDSYKNIQY
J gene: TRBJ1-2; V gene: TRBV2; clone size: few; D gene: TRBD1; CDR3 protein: ASSETGVGNYGYT
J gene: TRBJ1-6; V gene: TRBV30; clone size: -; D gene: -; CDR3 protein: AWSVPTVYNSPLH
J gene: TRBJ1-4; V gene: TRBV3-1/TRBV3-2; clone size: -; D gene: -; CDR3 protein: ASSHARLKLF
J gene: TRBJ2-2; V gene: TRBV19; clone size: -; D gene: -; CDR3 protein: ASSIGRTGELF
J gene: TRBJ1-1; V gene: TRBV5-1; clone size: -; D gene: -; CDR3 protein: ASSEVGQNTEAF